The source of this T cell receptor (delta chain) is a study of gamma-delta chains in newborns, infants, children. This clone was recorded a few times. Trimming cost V 0 bases and J 0 bases; bases outside gene matches: 7. The CDR3 is 17 residues long. Germline V lookup: CDR1 TSWWSYY, CDR2 QGS. TCRdb used CATT to re-call clones from the reads. The table records 9,500 to 13,000 delta-chain clones, 3.5% of them present only once. Sequencing used blood. J is TRDJ1 and V is TRDV1; 7 bases agree with TRDD3. The clonotype originates from a child who was a newborn, infant or young child, either healthy, febrile or measles-vaccinated (not recorded which). CDR3 amino acids: CALGELSGGHDTDKLIF. The CDR3 nucleotides are TGTGCTCTTGGGGAACTGTCTGGGGGCCACGACACCGATAAACTCATCTTT.